Presented here are 16 T cell receptor beta chains from one specimen sequenced in a study of patients and donors after allogeneic stem cell transplantation. One entry per CDR3 protein, called by TCRdb with MiXCR from the RT-PCR reads. Of about 410,000 distinct CDR3 sequences listed, 16% are singletons. Input material: blood, either unsorted or a sorted T cell fraction (not recorded which). The receptor set was obtained from a human donor who was either an allogeneic HSCT recipient or a stem cell or donor lymphocyte infusion donor (not recorded which). It is not recorded whose cells these are; they may come from a transplant donor.

Many counts were recorded for this clonotype. V gene TRBV20-1 combines with J gene TRBJ1-5, with 9 bases fitting TRBD1. J was trimmed by 7 bases and V by 5 bases; bases with no gene match: 3. Per the germline V gene, CDR1 is DFQATT and CDR2 is SNEGSKA (reference sequence). The CDR3 contains 12 residues. CDR3 region: CSARQGVQPQHF. CDR3 nucleotide sequence: TGCAGTGCTCGACAGGGGGTGCAGCCCCAGCATTTT.

This clonotype showed up many times. The chain is built from TRBV7-2 and TRBJ1-2, with D possibly TRBD1 on 6 matching bases. The germline V gene has CDR1 SGHTA and CDR2 FQGNSA. The CDR3 loop spans 14 amino acids. The germline V and J ends were trimmed by 5 bases and 0 bases, with 10 bases remaining between them. The CDR3 loop is CASSRDTANYGYTF. The CDR3 nucleotides read TGTGCCAGCAGCCGGGACACGGCTAACTATGGCTACACCTTC. Full variable domain (remainder filled in from reference TRBV7-2 and TRBJ1-2): GAGVSQSPSNKVTEKGKDVELRCDPISGHTALYWYRQSLGQGLEFLIYFQGNSAPDKSGLPSDRFSAERTGGSVSTLTIQRTQQEDSAVYLCASSRDTANYGYTFGSGTRLTVV.

The chain combines TRBV28 with TRBJ1-1; D may be TRBD1 (5 bases). V lost 3 bases and J 8 bases, leaving 13 bases between the germline ends. The length of the CDR3 is 13 residues. The germline CDR1 and CDR2 sequences are MDHEN and SYDVKM. The CDR3 loop is CASSFGRVEEAFF. CDR3 DNA sequence: TGTGCCAGCAGTTTCGGCAGGGTAGAGGAAGCTTTCTTT. The variable domain in full, with the rest retrieved from reference TRBV28 and TRBJ1-1, is DVKVTQSSRYLVKRTGEKVFLECVQDMDHENMFWYRQDPGLGLRLIYFSYDVKMKEKGDIPEGYSVSREKKERFSLILESASTNQTSMYLCASSFGRVEEAFFGQGTRLTVV.

In this sample, this clonotype turned up a few times. This chain connects TRBV7-7 to TRBJ2-7, with 10 nucleotides matching TRBD1. Germline trimming cut 3 bases from V and 6 bases from J; bases unmatched to any gene: 5. The germline CDR1 and CDR2 sequences are SSHAT and FNYEAQ (reference sequence). CDR3 length: 14 residues. CDR3 bases: TGTGCCAGCAGCTTTGGGACAGGGGTCGGCGAGCAGTACTTC. Translating gives CASSFGTGVGEQYF. Based on the CDR3 plus reference TRBV7-7 and TRBJ2-7, the full variable domain is GAGVSQSPRYKVTKRGQDVTLRCDPISSHATLYWYQQALGQGPEFLTYFNYEAQPDKSGLPSDRFSAERPEGSISTLTIQRTEQRDSAMYRCASSFGTGVGEQYFGPGTRLTVT.

This chain links TRBV24-1 with TRBJ2-5; TRBD1 aligns across 7 bases. Trimming cost V 4 bases and J 2 bases; bases outside gene matches: 9. This CDR3 comprises 16 residues. Per the germline V gene, CDR1 is KGHDR and CDR2 is SFDVKD. The CDR3: CATSDPRRTGQETQYF. The CDR3 bases are TGTGCCACCAGTGACCCACGGCGGACAGGTCAAGAGACCCAGTACTTC.

The rearrangement uses TRBV10-3 and TRBJ2-1; 7 bases fit TRBD1. The germline V gene encodes CDR1 ENHRY and CDR2 SYGVKD. The CDR3 has 12 residues. V shed 8 bases and J 9 bases; nucleotides not matched to a gene: 7. CDR3 residues: CAIWQGGSEQFF. In nucleotides, the CDR3 is TGTGCCATCTGGCAAGGGGGCTCTGAGCAGTTCTTC.

This clonotype turned up a few times. This rearrangement joins TRBV27 to TRBJ2-7; D remains unclear. The CDR3 has 12 amino acids. Germline V gene data show CDR1 as MNHEY and CDR2 as SMNVEV (reference sequence). Between the trimmed V and J ends, which lost 6 bases and 1 base, there was a span of 7 bases. CDR3 nucleotide sequence: TGTGCCAGCAGGAGAGGATCCTACGAGCAGTACTTC. This gives the protein CASRRGSYEQYF.

This clonotype has more than one count but fewer than ten. The chain links TRBV4-1 to TRBJ2-3, with 12 bases identical to TRBD2. The CDR3 covers 20 residues. Germline V gene data show CDR1 as MGHRA and CDR2 as YSYEKL. With V trimmed by 0 bases and J by 2 bases, 12 bases remained unmatched. The CDR3 reads CASSQDYLAGGSTATDTQYF. DNA of the CDR3: TGCGCCAGCAGCCAAGATTATCTAGCGGGAGGGAGTACGGCCACAGATACGCAGTATTTT.

This clonotype was picked up many times. The chain couples TRBV4-3 to TRBJ2-7; D is possibly TRBD2 (7 bases). The CDR3 length is 17 residues. Germline CDR1 is LGHNA and CDR2 is YSLEER. V lost 0 bases and J lost 3, with 18 bases in between. The CDR3 DNA follows: TGCGCCAGCAGCCAAGATTCCCGGCCAGGGGAGGGCTACGAGCAGTACTTC. As protein: CASSQDSRPGEGYEQYF.

The rearrangement joins TRBV20-1 to TRBJ2-1; no clear D. Germline CDR1 and CDR2: DFQATT and SNEGSKA (reference sequence). Between the trimmed V and J ends, which lost 2 bases and 6 bases, there was a span of 14 bases. This CDR3 spans 14 amino acids. The DNA for the CDR3 is TGCAGTGCTAGAATCAGGTTGTTAGGCAATGAGCAGTTCTTC. This translates into CSARIRLLGNEQFF.

This clonotype occurred a few times. V is TRBV12-3 or TRBV12-4 and J is TRBJ2-1, with D maybe TRBD2 (6 bases). The V end was cut by 5 bases, the J end by 6 bases, with 14 bases between. The CDR3 is made up of 14 amino acids. CDR3 amino acids: CASSVRLERNEQFF. The CDR3 nucleotides read TGTGCCAGCAGTGTAAGACTAGAACGCAATGAGCAGTTCTTC.

V and J are TRBV7-9 and TRBJ2-3, with 7 bases that match TRBD1. The CDR3 runs to 16 residues. V dropped 5 bases and J dropped 0; count of bases not matched to a gene: 8. Germline CDR1 SEHNR, CDR2 FQNEAQ (reference sequence). Here the CDR3 reads CASSPRQGRSTDTQYF. The CDR3 DNA sequence: TGTGCCAGCAGCCCCCGACAGGGACGCAGCACAGATACGCAGTATTTT.

As to this clonotype: No conserved phenylalanine or tryptophan is present at the end of the CDR3, so a read error is the likely explanation. The V and J genes are TRBV7-3 and TRBJ1-1, with no clear D. The V end lost 1 base, the J end lost 5 bases, and 8 bases lay between the germline ends. The CDR3 is 13 amino acids. CDR1 and CDR2 (germline): SGHTA, FQGTGA. The CDR3 DNA sequence: TGTGCCAGCAGCTTAAAAGCGGGGACTGAAGCTTTCTCT. This translates into CASSLKAGTEAFS.

The sample holds many counts of this clonotype. The rearrangement joins TRBV20-1 to TRBJ1-6; 8 bases line up with TRBD1. V trimming: 7 bases; J trimming: 6 bases; junction bases outside the gene matches: 5. The CDR3 length is 13 residues. CDR1 and CDR2 (germline): DFQATT, SNEGSKA (reference sequence). CDR3 in amino acids: CSVDRAGNSPLHF. The CDR3, as DNA: TGCAGTGTGGACAGGGCCGGTAATTCACCCCTCCACTTT.

J is TRBJ2-1 and V is TRBV20-1; the D is unclear. The germline V and J ends were trimmed by 2 bases and 9 bases, with 14 bases remaining between them. Germline V CDR1 and CDR2: DFQATT, SNEGSKA (reference sequence). The CDR3 sequence is 13 residues long. The CDR3 loop is CSARKGRWGEQFF. The CDR3 coding sequence is TGCAGTGCTAGAAAGGGCAGGTGGGGTGAGCAGTTCTTC.

The sample holds a few counts of this clonotype. The chain recombines TRBV25-1 with TRBJ2-7; D remains unclear. The germline CDR1 and CDR2 sequences are MGHDK and SYGVNS. V lost 4 bases, J lost 7 bases, and 14 bases lay in between. CDR3 length equals 13 residues. The CDR3 nucleotides are TGTGCCAGCAGTGGTGACTCTAGGGTGGAGCAGTACTTC. Protein: CASSGDSRVEQYF.